The 23 T cell receptor beta chains listed next were all sequenced from one sample in a study of T cell responses to AZD1222 COVID-19 vaccine. This table comes from immunoSEQ multiplex PCR, and its TCRdb copy is limited to in-frame clones, with some not included. The sample includes approximately 120,000 clones, 70% to 90% of them seen just once. Sequencing used peripheral blood, obtained on day 0 of MenACWY control vaccination. These receptors were obtained from an adult in good health.

As for this clone: One junction end disagrees with the germline gene, perhaps due to a read error. This chain uses TRBV6-1 with TRBJ1-2; perhaps TRBD1 as D (6 bases). This CDR3 region has 17 residues. In germline, CDR1 is MNHNS, CDR2 SASEGT. The CDR3 loop reads CASSDRRWGGRNYDYTF. The DNA for the CDR3 is TGTGCCAGCAGTGACCGGCGCTGGGGGGGGCGCAACTATGACTACACCTTC.

The sample holds a few counts of this clone. V gene TRBV28 combines with J gene TRBJ1-2, with D hard to call. CDR1 is MDHEN and CDR2 is SYDVKM in the germline V gene. This CDR3 contains 13 residues. V was trimmed by 6 bases and J by 4 bases, leaving 12 bases between them. CDR3 in amino acids: CASSSGRLYGYTF. The CDR3, as DNA: TGTGCCAGCAGCTCCGGGAGACTCTATGGCTACACCTTC.

The V call is TRBV9, the J call TRBJ2-5, with D uncertain. The V gene lost 0 bases and the J gene lost 5 bases, with 20 bases spanning the gap. Germline V CDR1 and CDR2: SGDLS, YYNGEE. This CDR3 comprises 17 residues. Here the CDR3 reads CASSVGRSGILGETQYF. CDR3 sequence (DNA): TGTGCCAGCAGCGTAGGTCGGTCCGGAATACTCGGTGAGACCCAGTACTTC.

This clone was recorded once. The rearrangement uses TRBV11-1 and TRBJ1-2; no firm D call. This CDR3 is 14 amino acids long. With 4 bases removed from V and 0 bases from J, the gap between germline ends came to 9 bases. Germline V gene lookup returns CDR1 SGHAT and CDR2 FQDESV (reference sequence). Here the CDR3 reads CASSSDGANYGYTF. The DNA for the CDR3 is TGTGCCAGCAGCTCCGACGGAGCTAACTATGGCTACACCTTC.

This clone was detected only a few times. The rearrangement joins TRBV29-1 to TRBJ1-4; D is ambiguous. This CDR3 spans 15 amino acids. Trimming removed 7 bases from V and 5 bases from J, with 20 bases in between. The germline V gene encodes CDR1 SQVTM and CDR2 ANQGSEA. The CDR3 coding sequence is TGCAGCGCCATTTCATCGGGCAGCGAGAATGAAAAACTGTTTTTT. Translation: CSAISSGSENEKLFF.

The rearrangement uses TRBV23-1 and TRBJ2-7; D unresolved. TRBV23-1 is an open reading frame, and its role is uncertain. This CDR3 contains 10 residues. V was trimmed by 2 bases and J by 6 bases, leaving 2 bases between them. CDR3 sequence (DNA): TGCGCCAGCAGTCAAAGCGAGCAGTACTTC. Protein product: CASSQSEQYF.

This clone appeared a single time. The chain has TRBV28 and TRBJ1-2; 7 nucleotides agree with TRBD1. Germline assignment: CDR1 MDHEN and CDR2 SYDVKM. J lost 5 bases, V lost 5 bases, and 11 bases had no gene match. The CDR3 loop spans 15 amino acids. The CDR3, as DNA: TGTGCCAGCAGTGGGGACAGCGGCCTTACTTATGGCTACACCTTC. Its protein product is CASSGDSGLTYGYTF.

V usage is TRBV4-3 and J usage is TRBJ1-4; D is ambiguous. Germline V gene lookup returns CDR1 LGHNA and CDR2 YSLEER. This CDR3 spans 15 amino acids. V was trimmed by 1 base and J by 0 bases, leaving 6 bases between them. CDR3 nucleotide sequence: TGCGCCAGCAGCCAAGTGGTGGCAACTAATGAAAAACTGTTTTTT. As protein: CASSQVVATNEKLFF.

CDR3 sequence reads: CASSGSSYEQYF. CDR3 bases: TGTGCCAGCAGCGGAAGTTCCTACGAGCAGTACTTC. The V call is TRBV9, the J call TRBJ2-7, with D unclear. V dropped 3 bases and J dropped 1 base, with 5 bases sitting between them. Germline CDR1 SGDLS, CDR2 YYNGEE. This CDR3 has 12 amino acids.

The chain joins TRBV28 to TRBJ1-1; D is uncertain. CDR1 and CDR2 from the germline V gene are MDHEN and SYDVKM. The ends were cut back, 8 bases at V and 5 bases at J, with 12 bases in the middle. This CDR3 region has 12 residues. CDR3 nucleotides: TGTGCCAGCTATCAATCACAGACTGAAGCTTTCTTT. It specifies CASYQSQTEAFF.

The chain has TRBV7-2 and TRBJ2-2; the match to TRBD2 covers 7 bases. Germline lookup yields CDR1 SGHTA and CDR2 FQGNSA. Trimming cost V 1 base and J 2 bases; bases outside gene matches: 4. CDR3 length: 16 amino acids. CDR3 sequence: CASSLGSSGNTGELFF. CDR3 sequence (DNA): TGTGCCAGCAGCTTAGGCTCTAGCGGAAACACCGGGGAGCTGTTTTTT.

This chain connects TRBV5-1 to TRBJ2-7; possible D gene TRBD2, 5 bases. The CDR3 is 12 amino acids. The germline gives CDR1 SGHRS, CDR2 YFSETQ. V was pared by 2 bases and J by 6 bases, with 9 bases between. This CDR3 is CASSFNRGEQYF. DNA for the CDR3: TGCGCCAGCAGCTTTAATCGGGGCGAGCAGTACTTC.

The J gene is TRBJ1-1, the V gene TRBV7-2, with D maybe TRBD1 (6 bases). The CDR3 is made up of 15 amino acids. CDR1 is SGHTA, CDR2 FQGNSA, per germline. Trimming left V 4 bases short and J 0 bases short, with 12 bases between. CDR3 in amino acids: CASSSTGTMNTEAFF. The CDR3 nucleotides are TGTGCCAGCAGCTCCACAGGGACGATGAACACTGAAGCTTTCTTT.

This clone was found once. V is TRBV9 and J is TRBJ1-1, with D unclear. Germline-derived CDR1 and CDR2 are SGDLS and YYNGEE. The CDR3 is made up of 14 amino acids. Trimming pared 0 bases from V and 3 bases from J, leaving 9 bases between. The CDR3 DNA reads as TGTGCCAGCAGCGTAGGGGAAGGGTACACTGAAGCTTTCTTT. Translation: CASSVGEGYTEAFF.

This rearrangement joins TRBV7-9 to TRBJ1-2; TRBD1 might be the D (5 bases). The CDR3 spans 13 residues. Trimming left V 8 bases short and J 0 bases short, with 10 bases between. Looked up from germline, CDR1 is SEHNR and CDR2 is FQNEAQ (reference sequence). The CDR3 protein is CASVGRSNYGYTF. The CDR3 DNA is TGTGCCAGCGTGGGACGGTCTAACTATGGCTACACCTTC.

The V call is TRBV7-8, the J call TRBJ1-4; 7 nucleotides match TRBD1. The CDR3 totals 14 residues. The germline V gene has CDR1 SGHVS and CDR2 FQNEAQ. Trimming removed 5 bases from V and 4 bases from J; junction bases left unmatched: 4. The CDR3 sequence: CASSQRDSNEKLFF. CDR3 in DNA: TGTGCCAGCAGCCAACGGGACAGTAATGAAAAACTGTTTTTT.

The chain is built from TRBV3-1 (or the pseudogene TRBV3-2) and TRBJ1-5; the D gene is possibly TRBD1 (5 bases). V lost 1 base, J lost 5 bases, and 6 bases lay in between. The CDR3 is made up of 13 amino acids. CDR1 and CDR2 (germline): LGHDT, YNNKEL (reference sequence). The CDR3 region is CASSQGGYQPQHF. As DNA, the CDR3 is TGTGCCAGCAGCCAAGGGGGCTATCAGCCCCAGCATTTT.

The chain combines TRBV5-6 with TRBJ1-2, with a possible D match to TRBD1 (6 bases). Deletions cut 4 bases from V and 4 bases from J, with 20 bases between. Germline V gene data show CDR1 as SGHDT and CDR2 as YYEEEE. CDR3 length: 16 residues. The CDR3 bases are TGTGCCAGCAGCACGAGTCCGGGGGGCGCCTCCTATGGCTACACCTTC. Protein sequence: CASSTSPGGASYGYTF. The whole variable domain, filled in from reference TRBV5-6 and TRBJ1-2, reads DAGVTQSPTHLIKTRGQQVTLRCSPKSGHDTVSWYQQALGQGPQFIFQYYEEEERQRGNFPDRFSGHQFPNYSSELNVNALLLGDSALYLCASSTSPGGASYGYTFGSGTRLTVV.

J is TRBJ1-1 and V is TRBV7-9; D remains ambiguous. V dropped 0 bases and J dropped 1 base, with 9 bases sitting between them. CDR3 length equals 15 residues. CDR1 and CDR2 (germline): SEHNR, FQNEAQ (reference sequence). As DNA, the CDR3 is TGTGCCAGCAGCTTAGCGCGGGCAGGGAACACTGAAGCTTTCTTT. Its translation: CASSLARAGNTEAFF.

The V and J genes are TRBV7-2 and TRBJ1-5; the D is unclear. Deletions cut 1 base from V and 4 bases from J, with 17 bases between. The CDR3 loop spans 17 amino acids. Germline V CDR1 and CDR2: SGHTA, FQGNSA. In DNA form, the CDR3 reads TGTGCCAGCAGCTTAGGGGGAGCTCTGGGAAAGAATCAGCCCCAGCATTTT. Residues: CASSLGGALGKNQPQHF.

The J gene is TRBJ1-6, the V gene TRBV28; TRBD1 matches 9 bases. The CDR3 loop spans 16 amino acids. Per germline, CDR1 MDHEN and CDR2 SYDVKM. Trimming removed 5 bases from V and 4 bases from J; junction bases left unmatched: 6. CDR3 DNA: TGTGCCAGCAGTCTCACAGGGGGCGCATATAATTCACCCCTCCACTTT. Translated: CASSLTGGAYNSPLHF.

V usage is TRBV7-9 and J usage is TRBJ2-1, with D possibly matching TRBD2 (6 bases). The V end lost 4 bases, the J end lost 7 bases, and 8 bases lay between the germline ends. In germline, CDR1 is SEHNR, CDR2 FQNEAQ (reference sequence). This CDR3 has 12 residues. In DNA, the CDR3 is TGTGCCAGCAGCTGGGGGAGGAATGAGCAGTTCTTC. This translates into CASSWGRNEQFF.

The chain joins TRBV27 to TRBJ1-6, with D perhaps TRBD1 (6 bases). Germline V CDR1 and CDR2: MNHEY, SMNVEV (reference sequence). The germline V and J ends were trimmed by 8 bases and 10 bases, with 27 bases remaining between them. The CDR3 is 17 amino acids. The chain's CDR3 is CASAFQPPGGQGSPLHF. The CDR3 nucleotides are TGTGCCAGCGCCTTTCAACCCCCGGGGGGTCAGGGGTCACCCCTCCACTTT.